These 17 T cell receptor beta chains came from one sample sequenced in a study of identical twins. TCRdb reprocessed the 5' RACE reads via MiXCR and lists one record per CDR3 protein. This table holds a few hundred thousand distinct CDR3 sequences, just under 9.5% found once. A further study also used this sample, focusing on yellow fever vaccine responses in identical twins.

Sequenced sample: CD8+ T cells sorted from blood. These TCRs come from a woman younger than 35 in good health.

The CDR3 DNA follows: TGTGCCAGCAGCTTGGCGGGTAACACAGATACGCAGTATTTT. Translating gives CASSLAGNTDTQYF. The rearrangement joins TRBV5-6 to TRBJ2-3; D unresolved. CDR1 and CDR2 from the germline V gene are SGHDT and YYEEEE. CDR3 length equals 14 residues. Trimming took 0 bases from V and 2 from J, leaving 7 bases between them. The whole variable domain, filled in from reference TRBV5-6 and TRBJ2-3, reads DAGVTQSPTHLIKTRGQQVTLRCSPKSGHDTVSWYQQALGQGPQFIFQYYEEEERQRGNFPDRFSGHQFPNYSSELNVNALLLGDSALYLCASSLAGNTDTQYFGPGTRLTVL.

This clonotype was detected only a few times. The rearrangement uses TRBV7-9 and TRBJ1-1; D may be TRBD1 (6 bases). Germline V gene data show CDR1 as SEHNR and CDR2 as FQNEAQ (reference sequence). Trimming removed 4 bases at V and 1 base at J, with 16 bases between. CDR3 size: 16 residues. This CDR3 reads CASSYGTQGRNTEAFF. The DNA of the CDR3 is TGTGCCAGCAGCTACGGCACCCAGGGGAGGAACACTGAAGCTTTCTTT.

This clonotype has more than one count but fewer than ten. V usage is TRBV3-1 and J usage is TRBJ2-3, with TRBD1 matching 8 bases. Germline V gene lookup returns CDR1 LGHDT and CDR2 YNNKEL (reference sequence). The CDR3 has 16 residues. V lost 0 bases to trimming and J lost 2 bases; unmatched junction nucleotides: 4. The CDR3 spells CASSQDFRGPTDTQYF. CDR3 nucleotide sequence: TGTGCCAGCAGCCAAGATTTCAGGGGGCCCACAGATACGCAGTATTTT.

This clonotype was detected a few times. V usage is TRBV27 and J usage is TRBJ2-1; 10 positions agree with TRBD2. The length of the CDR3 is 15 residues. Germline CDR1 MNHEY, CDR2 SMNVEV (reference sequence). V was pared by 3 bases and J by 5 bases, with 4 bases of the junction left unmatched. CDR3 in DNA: TGTGCCAGCAGTTTTATAGCGGGGGGTAACAATGAGCAGTTCTTC. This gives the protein CASSFIAGGNNEQFF.

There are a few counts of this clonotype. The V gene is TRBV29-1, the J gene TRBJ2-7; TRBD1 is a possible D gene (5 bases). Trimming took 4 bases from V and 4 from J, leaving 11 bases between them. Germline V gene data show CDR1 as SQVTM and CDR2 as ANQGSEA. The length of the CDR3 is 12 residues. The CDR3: CSVGQNSYEQYF. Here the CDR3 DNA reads TGCAGCGTTGGACAGAATTCATACGAGCAGTACTTC.

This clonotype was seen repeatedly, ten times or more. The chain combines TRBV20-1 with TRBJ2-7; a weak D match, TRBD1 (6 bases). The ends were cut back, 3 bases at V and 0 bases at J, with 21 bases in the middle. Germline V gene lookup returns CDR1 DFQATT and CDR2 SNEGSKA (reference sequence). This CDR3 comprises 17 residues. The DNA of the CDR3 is TGCAGTGCTAGTCGCCCCTACGACAGGCAGAGCTCCTACGAGCAGTACTTC. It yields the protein CSASRPYDRQSSYEQYF.

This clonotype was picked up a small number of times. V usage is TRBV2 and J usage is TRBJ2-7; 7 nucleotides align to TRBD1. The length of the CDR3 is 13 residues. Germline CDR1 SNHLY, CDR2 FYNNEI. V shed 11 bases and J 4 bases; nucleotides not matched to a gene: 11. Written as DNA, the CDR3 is TGTGCCGGGAGACAGGGTTCCCGTTACGAGCAGTACTTC. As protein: CAGRQGSRYEQYF.

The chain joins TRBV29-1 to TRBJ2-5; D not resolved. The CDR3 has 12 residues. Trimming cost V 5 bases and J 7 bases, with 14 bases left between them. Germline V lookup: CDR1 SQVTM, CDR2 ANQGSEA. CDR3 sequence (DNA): TGCAGCGTTTTAGGGCCGCCCCTGACCCAGTACTTC. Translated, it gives CSVLGPPLTQYF.

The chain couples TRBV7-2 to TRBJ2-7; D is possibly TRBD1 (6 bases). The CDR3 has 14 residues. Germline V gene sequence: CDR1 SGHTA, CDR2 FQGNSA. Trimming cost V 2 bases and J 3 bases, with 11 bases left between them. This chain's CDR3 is CASSLWGPGYEQYF. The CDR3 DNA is TGTGCCAGCAGCTTATGGGGGCCGGGCTACGAGCAGTACTTC.

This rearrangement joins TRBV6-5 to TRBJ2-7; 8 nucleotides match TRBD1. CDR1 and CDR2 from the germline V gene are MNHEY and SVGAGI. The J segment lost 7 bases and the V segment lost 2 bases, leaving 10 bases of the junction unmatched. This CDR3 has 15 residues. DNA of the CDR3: TGTGCCAGCAGTTACGACAGGGGCGCTTTAGGGGAGCAGTACTTC. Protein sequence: CASSYDRGALGEQYF.

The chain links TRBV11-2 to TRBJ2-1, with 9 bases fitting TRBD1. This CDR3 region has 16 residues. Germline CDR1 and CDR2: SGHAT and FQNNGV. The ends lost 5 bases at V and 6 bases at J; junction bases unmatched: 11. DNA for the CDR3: TGTGCCAGCAGCGAAACTGGGACAGGGTCAGGCAATGAGCAGTTCTTC. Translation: CASSETGTGSGNEQFF.

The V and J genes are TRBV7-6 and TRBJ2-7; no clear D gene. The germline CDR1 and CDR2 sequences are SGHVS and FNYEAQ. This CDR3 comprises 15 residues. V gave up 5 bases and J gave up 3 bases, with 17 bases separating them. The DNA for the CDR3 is TGTGCCAGCAGCCCCACTTCATCGGGCAACTACGAGCAGTACTTC. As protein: CASSPTSSGNYEQYF. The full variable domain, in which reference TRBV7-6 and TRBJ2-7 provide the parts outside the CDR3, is GAGVSQSPRYKVTKRGQDVALRCDPISGHVSLYWYRQALGQGPEFLTYFNYEAQQDKSGLPNDRFSAERPEGSISTLTIQRTEQRDSAMYRCASSPTSSGNYEQYFGPGTRLTVT.

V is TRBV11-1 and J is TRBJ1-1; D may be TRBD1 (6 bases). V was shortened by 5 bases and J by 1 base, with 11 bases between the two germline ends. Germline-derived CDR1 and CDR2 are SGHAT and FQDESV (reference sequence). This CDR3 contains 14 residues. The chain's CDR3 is CASSPWGQNTEAFF. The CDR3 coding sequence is TGTGCCAGCAGCCCGTGGGGACAGAACACTGAAGCTTTCTTT.

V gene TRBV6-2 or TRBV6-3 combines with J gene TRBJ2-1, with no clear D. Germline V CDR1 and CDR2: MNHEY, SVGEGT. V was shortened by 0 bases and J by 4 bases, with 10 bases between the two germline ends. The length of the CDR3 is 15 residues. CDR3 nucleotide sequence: TGTGCCAGCAGTTACTCGTCGGAGAGTTACAATGAGCAGTTCTTC. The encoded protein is CASSYSSESYNEQFF.

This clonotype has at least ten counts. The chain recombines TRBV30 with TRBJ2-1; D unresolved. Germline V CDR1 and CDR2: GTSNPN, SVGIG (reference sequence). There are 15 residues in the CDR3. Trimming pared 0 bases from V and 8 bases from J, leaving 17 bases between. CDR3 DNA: TGTGCCTGGAGTGTAACCAGCCTTCATGGGGATGAGCAGTTCTTC. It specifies CAWSVTSLHGDEQFF.

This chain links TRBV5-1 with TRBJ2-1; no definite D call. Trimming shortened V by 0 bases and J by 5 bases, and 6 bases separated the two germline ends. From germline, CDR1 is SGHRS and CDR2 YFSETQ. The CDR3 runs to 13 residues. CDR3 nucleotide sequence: TGCGCCAGCAGCTTGGCCGCCAACAATGAGCAGTTCTTC. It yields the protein CASSLAANNEQFF.

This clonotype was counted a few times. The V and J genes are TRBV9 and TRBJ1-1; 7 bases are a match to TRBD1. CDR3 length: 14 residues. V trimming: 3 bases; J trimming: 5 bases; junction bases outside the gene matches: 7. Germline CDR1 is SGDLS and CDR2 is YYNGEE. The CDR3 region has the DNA TGTGCCAGCAGCGCAACAGGGGCGAGAACTGAAGCTTTCTTT. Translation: CASSATGARTEAFF.